This paragraph reports one T cell receptor (beta chain). Antigen unknown. The sort gate was single viable CD3+CD4+CD8-CD45RO+ cells for memory CD4+ T cells. The CDR3 sequence is 15 residues long. Germline V gene lookup returns CDR1 SGHNT and CDR2 YYREEE (reference sequence). The V end lost 2 bases, the J end lost 4 bases, and 12 bases lay between the germline ends. The sample belongs to a study of memory CD4+ T cells and cytomegalovirus serostatus. Background on the study: Of the healthy Belgian adults, 9 or 10 were CMV seropositive and approximately 25 seronegative.

The repertoire was sequenced with immunoSEQ multiplex PCR; TCRdb's copy has only in-frame clones and lacks some. The sample yields around 50,000 clones, 78% seen once. General observations from the study: A US-trained random forest predicted CMV serostatus with median AUC about 0.92. CD4+ memory repertoires contained about two fifths of the 164 reported CMV TCRbeta sequences.

This TCR was recovered from an adult in good health and CMV-seronegative. Sequenced sample: memory CD4+ T cells from blood. The V gene is TRBV5-4, the J gene TRBJ2-2; weak D call: TRBD1 (6 bases). The CDR3 coding sequence is TGTGCCAGCAGCTTTGGACAGCGTACCACCGGGGAGCTGTTTTTT. It translates to CASSFGQRTTGELFF.